Each of the 31 T cell receptor beta chains below was sequenced from the same sample in a study of OX40 agonist ivuxolimab in advanced cancers. Generated by immunoSEQ multiplex PCR, the TCRdb table keeps only in-frame clones and is missing some. The table records approximately 100,000 clones, about 92% of them present only once. Here the sequenced sample was CD4+ or CD8+ T cells sorted from blood, taken in a trial of the OX40 agonist ivuxolimab. The receptors stem from an adult with an advanced solid tumor such as melanoma, head and neck, liver or kidney cancer.

The chain combines TRBV25-1 with TRBJ1-4; a weak D match, TRBD1 (5 bases). V dropped 4 bases and J dropped 7 bases, with 16 bases sitting between them. CDR1 MGHDK and CDR2 SYGVNS come from the germline V gene. CDR3 size: 15 residues. In nucleotides, the CDR3 is TGTGCCAGCAGTGTCTCTAGGGGCGGAGGTGAAAAACTGTTTTTT. It codes for CASSVSRGGGEKLFF.

The chain uses TRBV29-1 and TRBJ2-2; 8 bases are a match to TRBD1. The junction had 2 bases not matched to a gene; V was cut back by 3 bases and J by 5 bases. CDR1 is SQVTM and CDR2 is ANQGSEA in the germline V gene. This CDR3 has 13 amino acids. CDR3 bases: TGCAGCGTTGACAGGGGGCATACCGGGGAGCTGTTTTTT. Protein: CSVDRGHTGELFF.

This sequence joins TRBV10-3 and TRBJ2-3; 11 nucleotides line up with TRBD2. The V gene's germline CDR1 is ENHRY and CDR2 SYGVKD. CDR3 length equals 16 residues. V gave up 0 bases and J gave up 7 bases; unmatched junction bases: 6. The CDR3 spells CAISESLAGVGNTQYF. The CDR3, as DNA: TGTGCCATCAGTGAGTCACTAGCGGGAGTGGGGAATACGCAGTATTTT.

The rearrangement uses TRBV7-2 and TRBJ1-4; 7 nucleotides agree with TRBD1. Germline lookup yields CDR1 SGHTA and CDR2 FQGNSA. Losses at the gene ends were 5 bases for V and 1 base for J; bases not matched to a gene: 7. This CDR3 spans 16 amino acids. The CDR3 sequence: CASSRDRTRTNEKLFF. The CDR3 bases are TGTGCCAGCAGCCGGGACAGAACTAGAACTAATGAAAAACTGTTTTTT.

A remark on this clone: This CDR3 is also generated by other DNA sequences in the sample. V gene TRBV5-1 combines with J gene TRBJ1-1; a possible D gene is TRBD1 (6 bases). Germline CDR1 is SGHRS and CDR2 is YFSETQ. This CDR3 spans 14 amino acids. Trimming removed 0 bases from V and 1 base from J, with 7 bases in between. CDR3 nucleotide sequence: TGCGCCAGCAGCTTGGGGACAGCGAACACTGAAGCTTTCTTT. The encoded protein is CASSLGTANTEAFF.

The CDR3 here is CASSQLTAIETQYF. CDR3 coding DNA: TGCGCCAGCAGTCAATTGACAGCGATAGAGACCCAGTACTTC. This rearrangement joins TRBV23-1 to TRBJ2-5; tentative D call: TRBD1 (5 bases). TRBV23-1 is flagged as an ORF with uncertain function. The CDR3 length is 14 residues. V was pared by 1 base and J by 4 bases, with 10 bases between.

The DNA of the CDR3 is TGCGCCAGCAGCTTGGAAATGAGGCTAGCGGCCTACAATGAGCAGTTCTTC. Translated, it gives CASSLEMRLAAYNEQFF. The chain joins TRBV5-1 to TRBJ2-1; 7 bases fit TRBD2. This CDR3 has 17 residues. The junction had 8 bases not matched to a gene; V was cut back by 0 bases and J by 2 bases. Germline V lookup: CDR1 SGHRS, CDR2 YFSETQ.

The table lists this clone with a few counts. V and J are TRBV5-6 and TRBJ2-3; no firm D call. V lost 5 bases and J lost 0, with 7 bases in between. CDR1 is SGHDT, CDR2 YYEEEE, per germline. The CDR3 consists of 13 residues. As DNA, the CDR3 is TGTGCCAGCAGTCGCCCTAGCACAGATACGCAGTATTTT. Amino acid sequence: CASSRPSTDTQYF.

The chain employs TRBV2 and TRBJ2-5, with TRBD1 identical over 8 bases. V dropped 6 bases and J dropped 5; count of bases not matched to a gene: 11. The germline V gene encodes CDR1 SNHLY and CDR2 FYNNEI. This CDR3 comprises 15 residues. The CDR3 DNA sequence: TGTGCCAGCAGAGGGCAGGGCAGGGGGCAGGAGACCCAGTACTTC. Amino acids: CASRGQGRGQETQYF.

This chain joins TRBV2 and TRBJ2-4; 8 nucleotides match TRBD2. The DNA end is a closer match to TRBJ2-7, so the J assignment may be wrong. The CDR3 is 13 amino acids. Germline CDR1 is SNHLY and CDR2 is FYNNEI. The CDR3 coding sequence is TGTGCCAGCAGTGAGACCCGGGGGGGCGAGCAGTACTTC. It encodes CASSETRGGEQYF.

CDR3 nucleotide sequence: TGTGCCAGCAGTTTGGTACAGGGAATGTCCGGCTACACCTTC. It yields the protein CASSLVQGMSGYTF. The chain combines TRBV27 with TRBJ1-2, with D perhaps matching TRBD1 (6 bases). The CDR3 loop spans 14 amino acids. The germline gives CDR1 MNHEY, CDR2 SMNVEV (reference sequence). The ends were cut back, 3 bases at V and 8 bases at J, with 16 bases in the middle.

This clone was observed a few times. The chain links TRBV4-2 to TRBJ1-1; D is possibly TRBD1 (6 bases). The CDR3 consists of 15 residues. The ends were cut back, 0 bases at V and 7 bases at J, with 15 bases in the middle. Looked up from germline, CDR1 is LGHNA and CDR2 is YNFKEQ. The CDR3 spells CASSQETGTQFEAFF. DNA for the CDR3: TGTGCCAGCAGCCAAGAGACCGGGACACAATTTGAAGCTTTCTTT.

The V gene is TRBV25-1, the J gene TRBJ1-1; D gene ambiguous. Trimming took 2 bases from V and 10 from J, leaving 14 bases between them. This CDR3 region has 13 residues. Germline values: CDR1 MGHDK, CDR2 SYGVNS. The CDR3 DNA reads TGTGCCAGCAGTGAACGCGGCGTGGGTGTAGCTTTCTTT. Protein: CASSERGVGVAFF.

Here the CDR3 reads CASSLLGSGEHYNEQFF. The CDR3 nucleotides are TGTGCCAGCAGCTTGTTAGGGTCAGGGGAGCACTACAATGAGCAGTTCTTC. V and J are TRBV5-6 and TRBJ2-1; D is perhaps TRBD1 (6 bases). The germline gives CDR1 SGHDT, CDR2 YYEEEE. Trimming removed 1 base at V and 3 bases at J, with 17 bases between. This CDR3 has 17 amino acids.

V is TRBV28 and J is TRBJ2-7; 11 positions match TRBD2. The J segment lost 4 bases and the V segment lost 6 bases, leaving 5 bases of the junction unmatched. Germline CDR1 reads MDHEN; CDR2 reads SYDVKM. The CDR3 loop spans 14 amino acids. In nucleotides, the CDR3 is TGTGCCAGCAGCAGACTAGCGGGAAGGTACGAGCAGTACTTC. Protein: CASSRLAGRYEQYF.

The V and J genes are TRBV5-1 and TRBJ2-6; the match to TRBD1 covers 8 bases. J gave up 0 bases and V 6 bases, and 5 bases lay outside the gene matches. Germline V gene lookup returns CDR1 SGHRS and CDR2 YFSETQ. The CDR3 has 16 residues. CDR3 amino acids: CASTGTGGSGANVLTF. The CDR3 nucleotides read TGCGCCAGCACCGGGACAGGAGGCTCTGGGGCCAACGTCCTGACTTTC.

The chain has TRBV2 and TRBJ2-7, with 9 bases identical to TRBD1. Trimming removed 7 bases from V and 2 bases from J; junction bases left unmatched: 6. The length of the CDR3 is 14 residues. The germline V gene has CDR1 SNHLY and CDR2 FYNNEI. CDR3 nucleotides: TGTGCCAGCAACTTACAGGGGGCTGCCTACGAGCAGTACTTC. Translated, it gives CASNLQGAAYEQYF.

The V gene is TRBV6-4, the J gene TRBJ2-1; no firm D call. This CDR3 spans 15 amino acids. The V end lost 3 bases, the J end lost 0 bases, and 9 bases lay between the germline ends. Germline V gene data show CDR1 as MRHNA and CDR2 as SNTAGT. CDR3 sequence reads: CASSESESSYNEQFF. The CDR3 DNA follows: TGTGCCAGCAGTGAAAGCGAGAGCTCCTACAATGAGCAGTTCTTC.

V gene TRBV6-1 combines with J gene TRBJ2-7, with TRBD1 as a possible D gene (5 bases). Germline V CDR1 and CDR2: MNHNS, SASEGT. This CDR3 comprises 16 residues. The V and J ends lost 1 base and 3 bases respectively, with 16 bases between them. The CDR3 spells CASSEDLAGSVYEQYF. The CDR3 nucleotides read TGTGCCAGCAGTGAAGATTTGGCAGGGTCGGTCTACGAGCAGTACTTC.

For the CDR3, the DNA is TGTGCCACCGAGAAGACACTACGGACCAGCACAGATACGCAGTATTTT. This codes for CATEKTLRTSTDTQYF. The chain links TRBV19 to TRBJ2-3; D is ambiguous. Germline V gives CDR1 LNHDA, CDR2 SQIVND (reference sequence). V lost 10 bases and J lost 0, with 20 bases in between. There are 16 residues in the CDR3.

The rearrangement uses TRBV10-3 and TRBJ2-7; 8 bases map to TRBD1. The CDR3 covers 14 residues. Germline assignment: CDR1 ENHRY and CDR2 SYGVKD. V lost 4 bases and J lost 2; bases outside the gene matches: 4. CDR3 sequence reads: CAISGGQGPYEQYF. Here the CDR3 DNA reads TGTGCCATCAGTGGAGGACAGGGCCCCTACGAGCAGTACTTC.

The chain recombines TRBV29-1 with TRBJ2-7, with TRBD2 identical over 8 bases. V shed 6 bases and J 2 bases; nucleotides not matched to a gene: 3. CDR3 length: 12 residues. Looked up from germline, CDR1 is SQVTM and CDR2 is ANQGSEA. CDR3: CSVWTSPYEQYF. The CDR3 DNA follows: TGCAGCGTCTGGACTAGCCCCTACGAGCAGTACTTC.

The genes are TRBV28 and TRBJ2-3, with D perhaps matching TRBD1 (6 bases). Germline CDR1 reads MDHEN; CDR2 reads SYDVKM. The CDR3 is made up of 16 amino acids. V was pared by 7 bases and J by 1 base, with 18 bases between. The CDR3 is CASTPPGQRRTDTQYF. The CDR3 DNA reads TGTGCCAGCACCCCCCCCGGACAGCGACGCACAGATACGCAGTATTTT. The entire variable domain, with the rest obtained from reference TRBV28 and TRBJ2-3, is as follows: DVKVTQSSRYLVKRTGEKVFLECVQDMDHENMFWYRQDPGLGLRLIYFSYDVKMKEKGDIPEGYSVSREKKERFSLILESASTNQTSMYLCASTPPGQRRTDTQYFGPGTRLTVL.

The chain combines TRBV19 with TRBJ2-1; 10 bases are shared with TRBD2. After removal of 5 bases from V and 2 bases from J, the junction contained 6 bases not matched to a gene. CDR1 LNHDA and CDR2 SQIVND come from the germline V gene (reference sequence). This CDR3 has 16 residues. CDR3 nucleotide sequence: TGTGCCAGTAGTCTTGGAGCGGGAGGGACCTACAATGAGCAGTTCTTC. Its protein is CASSLGAGGTYNEQFF.

The DNA for the CDR3 is TGTGCCAGCAGCTTGGACACACTCTCCTACAATGAGCAGTTCTTC. It encodes CASSLDTLSYNEQFF. This sequence joins TRBV7-2 and TRBJ2-1, with D possibly TRBD1 on 5 matching bases. Trimming took 3 bases from V and 0 from J, leaving 9 bases between them. Germline values: CDR1 SGHTA, CDR2 FQGNSA. The CDR3 loop spans 15 amino acids.

The chain employs TRBV18 and TRBJ2-1; maybe TRBD2 (5 bases). Germline V gene lookup returns CDR1 KGHSH and CDR2 LQKENI. The CDR3 is 16 amino acids. Between the trimmed V and J ends, which lost 6 bases and 6 bases, there was a span of 21 bases. The CDR3 loop is CASSPKGLSGGNEQFF. In nucleotides, the CDR3 is TGTGCCAGCTCCCCTAAAGGCCTTTCCGGAGGCAATGAGCAGTTCTTC.

DNA for the CDR3: TGTGCCAGCAGCCTAACGCCCGGGACCGGTGAGGCTTTCTTT. This gives the protein CASSLTPGTGEAFF. The rearrangement uses TRBV7-8 and TRBJ1-1, with D possibly TRBD1 on 5 matching bases. The V gene lost 5 bases and the J gene lost 11 bases, with 21 bases spanning the gap. The CDR3 runs 14 residues. Germline V gene data show CDR1 as SGHVS and CDR2 as FQNEAQ.

This chain joins TRBV7-9 and TRBJ2-4; D possibly corresponds to TRBD2 (5 bases). V was clipped by 4 bases and J by 0 bases, with 13 bases between them. This CDR3 spans 16 amino acids. Per germline, CDR1 SEHNR and CDR2 FQNEAQ (reference sequence). In DNA, the CDR3 is TGTGCCAGCAGCTCTGCTGGACTCCAAGCCAAAAACATTCAGTACTTC. Protein product: CASSSAGLQAKNIQYF.

Comments on this clone: An end of the junction differs from the germline gene, which may be a read error. The V gene is TRBV7-7, the J gene TRBJ2-1, with 9 nucleotides matching TRBD1. There are 15 residues in the CDR3. Germline assignment: CDR1 SSHAT and CDR2 FNYEAQ (reference sequence). The CDR3 coding sequence is TGTGCTAGCAGCCCCGGGACAGGGACCTACAATGAGCAGTTCTTC. Its translation is CASSPGTGTYNEQFF. Supplemented by reference TRBV7-7 and TRBJ2-1, the full variable domain reads GAGVSQSPRYKVTKRGQDVTLRCDPISSHATLYWYQQALGQGPEFLTYFNYEAQPDKSGLPSDRFSAERPEGSISTLTIQRTEQRDSAMYRCASSPGTGTYNEQFFGPGTRLTVL.

The chain employs TRBV11-2 and TRBJ2-3, with 7 bases identical to TRBD2. The V segment lost 5 bases and the J segment 6 bases; nucleotides outside the gene matches: 17. Germline CDR1 reads SGHAT; CDR2 reads FQNNGV. This CDR3 is built from 17 residues. The CDR3 sequence is CASSRRGAGTLKDTQYF. The CDR3 DNA is TGTGCCAGCAGCCGGCGGGGAGCGGGGACGTTAAAGGATACGCAGTATTTT.

The rearrangement uses TRBV5-1 and TRBJ2-2; 7 bases map to TRBD1. Germline loops: CDR1 SGHRS, CDR2 YFSETQ. This CDR3 contains 15 residues. Trimming at V came to 0 bases and at J to 6 bases, leaving 5 bases not matched to a gene. The CDR3 DNA reads TGCGCCAGCAGCTTGGAACAGGGGTGGTCCGGGGAGCTGTTTTTT. Protein sequence: CASSLEQGWSGELFF.